The T cell receptor (beta chain) under discussion was sequenced for a study of preoperative IRX-2 immunotherapy in early breast cancer. The V gene's germline CDR1 is MNHGY and CDR2 SAAAGT. With 7 bases clipped from V and 4 bases from J, the junction kept 2 bases outside the gene matches. This CDR3 has 14 amino acids. Treatment: preoperative locoregional IRX-2 cytokine immunotherapy. Samples came from a phase Ib trial of preoperative locoregional IRX-2 cytokine immunotherapy. Some clones are missing from TCRdb's copy, which holds only in-frame ones; the method was immunoSEQ multiplex PCR. The sample holds under 20,000 clones, 85% seen once.

This material consisted of lymph node tissue, taken after IRX-2 immunotherapy. This rearrangement joins TRBV6-8 to TRBJ2-2, with 11 bases lining up with TRBD2. This TCR was recovered from a human donor with breast cancer. CDR3 in amino acids: CASKGLAATGELFF. The CDR3 bases are TGTGCCAGCAAGGGACTAGCGGCCACCGGGGAGCTGTTTTTT.